Listed below are T cell receptor beta chains from one sample, sequenced in a study of OX40 agonist ivuxolimab in advanced cancers. Using immunoSEQ multiplex PCR, the repertoire was profiled, and TCRdb retains in-frame clones only, with some absent. The data hold under 95,000 clones, with roughly 85% observed a single time. The sequenced sample was CD4+ or CD8+ T cells sorted from blood, obtained in a trial of the OX40 agonist ivuxolimab. These receptors all stem from an adult with an advanced solid tumor such as melanoma, head and neck, liver or kidney cancer. The CDR3 runs from the conserved cysteine through the conserved F or W. A D gene is named only where the DNA matches it firmly. Expanded clones get a size class; other rows say once, few or many, or leave the size out.

>TRBV4-3|TRBJ1-6|NA|18|NA
TGCGCCAGCAGCCAAGATCTGCCTACCGGGACGGTAAATTCACCCCTCCACTTT
CASSQDLPTGTVNSPLHF
>TRBV11-2|TRBJ2-2|TRBD1|17|once
TGTGCCAGCAGTCAAACTCCGGGACAGGGGGACACCGGGGAGCTGTTTTTT
CASSQTPGQGDTGELFF
>TRBV28|TRBJ1-1|TRBD1|14|NA
TGTGCCAGCAGGCTACAGGGGGGAGGCACTGAAGCTTTCTTT
CASRLQGGGTEAFF
>TRBV4-1|TRBJ2-5|TRBD1|16|few
TGCGCCAGCAGCCCCGTGGGGACAGGGAGTGGGGAGACCCAGTACTTC
CASSPVGTGSGETQYF
>TRBV7-9|TRBJ2-3|NA|16|NA
TGTGCCAGCATCCCAACAGGGCTAGTTCTAGGAAATACGCAGTATTTT
CASIPTGLVLGNTQYF
>TRBV28|TRBJ2-2|NA|14|NA
TGTGCCAGCAAGAGACAGGCGAACACCGGGGAGCTGTTTTTT
CASKRQANTGELFF
>TRBV7-9|TRBJ2-3|NA|16|NA
TGTGCCAGCAGCTCGGCTCTGGGGTCCGGCACAGATACACAGTATTTT
CASSSALGSGTDTQYF
>TRBV13|TRBJ1-3|NA|13|NA
TGTGCCAGCAGCTTCGCGGCTGGAAACACCATATATTTT
CASSFAAGNTIYF
>TRBV28|TRBJ1-2|TRBD1|13|once
TGTGCCAGCAGTCCAGACAGGGGGGATGGCTACACCTTC
CASSPDRGDGYTF
>TRBV5-1|TRBJ2-5|NA|14|NA
TGCGCCAGCAGCTTGGCCACGGTTTTAGAGACCCAGTACTTC
CASSLATVLETQYF
>TRBV6-1|TRBJ2-5|NA|13|NA
TGTGCCAGCAGGCACGGGGGCGATGAGACCCAGTACTTC
CASRHGGDETQYF
>TRBV7-9|TRBJ1-6|NA|11|NA
TGTGCCCCTCGGGGGGCCGACACCCTCCACTTT
CAPRGADTLHF
>TRBV2|TRBJ1-1|TRBD1|10|NA
TGTGCCAGCGGGACAGGTGAAGCTTTCTTT
CASGTGEAFF
>TRBV2|TRBJ1-5|NA|13|once
TGTGCCAGCAAGGATTATAGCAATCAGCCCCAGCATTTT
CASKDYSNQPQHF
>TRBV28|TRBJ2-7|TRBD2|12|NA
TGTGCCAGCCAGGCGGGGGACCTGGAGCAGTACTTC
CASQAGDLEQYF
>TRBV27|TRBJ1-2|TRBD1|13|NA
TGTGCCAGCAGTACGACAGGGTCCCGCGGCTACACCTTC
CASSTTGSRGYTF
>TRBV7-3|TRBJ2-2|NA|14|NA
TGTGCCAGCAGCTTACTAGACCAGGCCGGGGAGCTGTTTTTT
CASSLLDQAGELFF
>TRBV4-1|TRBJ2-5|TRBD2|16|once
TGCGCCAGCAGCCAAAGGCGGGAGAGCGTTCAAGAGACCCAGTACTTC
CASSQRRESVQETQYF
>TRBV14|TRBJ2-7|TRBD1|12|NA
TGTGCCAGCAGCCTCGGACAGGGTTTCCAGTACTTC
CASSLGQGFQYF
>TRBV11-2|TRBJ2-7|NA|12|NA
TGTGCCAGCAGCTTCGCCTTCTACGAGCAGTACTTC
CASSFAFYEQYF
>TRBV6-5|TRBJ2-7|NA|16|NA
TGTGCCAGCAGTTACAGGGGGGACGTGGTATACTACGAGCAGTACTTC
CASSYRGDVVYYEQYF
>TRBV2|TRBJ2-1|TRBD2|14|NA
TGTGCCAGAACGAGACGGGGGGTCCTGGATGAGCAGTTCTTC
CARTRRGVLDEQFF
>TRBV5-1|TRBJ2-7|TRBD1|16|NA
TGCGCCAGCAGCTTGGGGGCCGGCACAGGGGACAACGAGCAGTACTTC
CASSLGAGTGDNEQYF
>TRBV30|TRBJ2-5|TRBD1|11|NA
TGTGCCTGGGACAGGGTTGAGACCCAGTACTTC
CAWDRVETQYF
>TRBV2|TRBJ1-2|NA|14|NA
TGTGCCAGCAGCCTGGGACACCATAACTATGGCTACACCTTC
CASSLGHHNYGYTF
>TRBV5-1|TRBJ1-2|NA|13|NA
TGCGCCAGCAGCTTCGACAGTAACTATGGCTACACCTTC
CASSFDSNYGYTF
>TRBV6-5|TRBJ1-2|TRBD1|14|NA
TGTGCCAGCAGTCAGAGACAGGGATACTATGGCTACACCTTC
CASSQRQGYYGYTF
>TRBV5-4|TRBJ2-3|TRBD1|14|NA
TGTGCCAGCAGCTCCCAGGGGGCAAAAGATACGCAGTATTTT
CASSSQGAKDTQYF
>TRBV30|TRBJ1-2|NA|12|NA
TGTGCCTGGAGCGAGGGGGGCTATGGCTACACCTTC
CAWSEGGYGYTF
>TRBV5-4|TRBJ1-1|TRBD1|14|few
TGTGCCAGCAGCTTACAGGGGGGGGACACTGAAGCTTTCTTT
CASSLQGGDTEAFF
>TRBV5-6|TRBJ2-3|TRBD2|15|NA
TGTGCCAGCAGCCGACTAGCGGGAGGGGCAGATACGCAGTATTTT
CASSRLAGGADTQYF
>TRBV4-2|TRBJ2-2|TRBD1|17|NA
TGTGCCAGCAGCCAACCTCCGTCCAGGGGGTATGCCGGGGAGCTGTTTTTT
CASSQPPSRGYAGELFF
>TRBV5-4|TRBJ1-2|TRBD1|15|NA
TGTGCCAGCAGCCCACGACAGGGGGGAAACTATGGCTACACCTTC
CASSPRQGGNYGYTF
>TRBV5-6|TRBJ2-5|TRBD1|16|NA
TGTGCCAGCAGCTGGGGGACAGGGGGTTTCCAAGAGACCCAGTACTTC
CASSWGTGGFQETQYF
>TRBV7-3|TRBJ2-5|NA|13|NA
TGTGCCAGCAGCTTATCTCTCCAAGAGACCCAGTACTTC
CASSLSLQETQYF
>TRBV7-2|TRBJ2-2|TRBD2|18|NA
TGTGCCAGCAGGTTGAAGCCCCTAGCGGGGGGCTACACCGGGGAGCTGTTTTTT
CASRLKPLAGGYTGELFF
>TRBV10-2|TRBJ1-1|NA|12|NA
TGCGCCAGCAGTGAACGGAGCACTGAAGCTTTCTTT
CASSERSTEAFF
>TRBV28|TRBJ1-4|NA|15|NA
TGTGCCAGCAGTTTATTGATGCCCGAGGGGGAAAAACTGTTTTTT
CASSLLMPEGEKLFF
>TRBV28|TRBJ1-1|NA|13|NA
TGTGCCAGCAGTTTGTCCAGGGCCAGAGGAGCTTTCTTT
CASSLSRARGAFF
>TRBV5-5|TRBJ2-5|NA|15|once
TGTGCCAGCAGCTTGGTTTCAGGGGCAGGAGAGACCCAGTACTTC
CASSLVSGAGETQYF
>TRBV7-8|TRBJ2-7|TRBD1|13|NA
TGTGCCAGCAGCCGGGACAGACTCTACGAGCAGTACTTC
CASSRDRLYEQYF
>TRBV5-1|TRBJ2-1|TRBD1|15|NA
TGCGCCAGCAGCTTAAGGACAGGGAACTACAATGAGCAGTTCTTC
CASSLRTGNYNEQFF
>TRBV28|TRBJ2-5|NA|11|NA
TGTGCCATAGGTTATCGGAGCATCCAGTACTTC
CAIGYRSIQYF